Each of the 30 T cell receptor beta chains below was sequenced from the same sample in a study of shared clonotypes between healthy human individuals. Clones were sequenced by immunoSEQ multiplex PCR, and TCRdb holds only the in-frame ones, with some missing. Of some 2.1 million clones listed, approximately 94% are singletons. In the naive CD8 group, cells lacked CD45RO and were positively selected for CCR7, so terminally differentiated effector memory CD45RA+ cells were left out. The specimen sequenced was naive CD8+ T cells sorted from blood. The receptors were gathered from a man between 18 and 29 years old in good health.

The chain couples TRBV7-9 to TRBJ1-1; tentatively, D is TRBD1 (5 bases). Germline-derived CDR1 and CDR2 are SEHNR and FQNEAQ (reference sequence). The CDR3 sequence is 13 residues long. The germline V and J ends were trimmed by 5 bases and 6 bases, with 13 bases remaining between them. CDR3 DNA sequence: TGTGCCAGCAGCCTTATGGCGGGGGCTGAAGCTTTCTTT. It translates to CASSLMAGAEAFF.

The chain is built from TRBV10-3 and TRBJ2-1, with D perhaps matching TRBD2 (6 bases). V dropped 7 bases and J dropped 9 bases, with 16 bases sitting between them. Germline assignment: CDR1 ENHRY and CDR2 SYGVKD. This CDR3 contains 13 residues. The CDR3 DNA is TGTGCCATCAACGCGGGAAAGGTTAGTGAGCAGTTCTTC. Encoded protein: CAINAGKVSEQFF.

This clone has a single count. This chain connects TRBV7-9 to TRBJ1-2; unclear D gene. Trimming removed 3 bases at V and 6 bases at J, with 20 bases between. Germline V gene sequence: CDR1 SEHNR, CDR2 FQNEAQ (reference sequence). The CDR3 loop spans 16 amino acids. The CDR3 DNA follows: TGTGCCAGCAGCTTCCTTTCAATGAGTCTTTCGAATGGCTACACCTTC. Amino acids: CASSFLSMSLSNGYTF.

In DNA, the CDR3 is TGTGCCAGCACCGAACCCGGGACTTTCACAGATACGCAGTATTTT. The encoded protein is CASTEPGTFTDTQYF. The chain combines TRBV2 with TRBJ2-3; a possible D gene is TRBD2 (6 bases). The CDR3 length is 15 residues. Trimming removed 7 bases from V and 2 bases from J, with 16 bases in between. Germline V gene data show CDR1 as SNHLY and CDR2 as FYNNEI.

The rearrangement joins TRBV9 to TRBJ2-3; 13 nucleotides agree with TRBD2. This CDR3 is 17 amino acids long. The J segment lost 5 bases and the V segment lost 0 bases, leaving 6 bases of the junction unmatched. Germline V CDR1 and CDR2: SGDLS, YYNGEE. The CDR3 loop reads CASSVEGLAGVRDTQYF. In DNA form, the CDR3 reads TGTGCCAGCAGCGTAGAAGGACTAGCGGGAGTCAGAGATACGCAGTATTTT.

This chain joins TRBV27 and TRBJ2-7, with D perhaps TRBD1 (6 bases). Germline V gene data show CDR1 as MNHEY and CDR2 as SMNVEV (reference sequence). The CDR3 totals 18 residues. The germline V and J ends were trimmed by 4 bases and 3 bases, with 25 bases remaining between them. The CDR3 sequence is CASSSTTIQGLPDYEQYF. CDR3 nucleotide sequence: TGTGCCAGCAGTTCCACAACGATACAGGGCCTCCCAGACTACGAGCAGTACTTC.

V and J are TRBV7-6 and TRBJ2-1; 10 nucleotides align to TRBD1. The CDR3 consists of 16 residues. Germline loops: CDR1 SGHVS, CDR2 FNYEAQ. The V segment lost 6 bases and the J segment 5 bases; nucleotides outside the gene matches: 10. CDR3 nucleotides: TGTGCCAGCAGTCCTCATCCGGGACAGGGGAACAATGAGCAGTTCTTC. Translating it yields CASSPHPGQGNNEQFF.

The chain combines TRBV4-1 with TRBJ2-7; D is undetermined. The CDR3 runs 13 residues. V was cut by 4 bases and J by 4 bases, with 11 bases left in between. Germline V gene sequence: CDR1 MGHRA, CDR2 YSYEKL. CDR3 DNA sequence: TGCGCCAGCAGCCCCGTGGAAGGGTACGAGCAGTACTTC. This encodes CASSPVEGYEQYF.

V gene TRBV10-2 combines with J gene TRBJ1-2, with D hard to call. The CDR3 is 12 amino acids. V lost 7 bases and J 8 bases, leaving 14 bases between the germline ends. The V gene's germline CDR1 is WSHSY and CDR2 SAAADI. CDR3 residues: CASTSDLGGYTF. The CDR3 DNA follows: TGCGCCAGCACTTCGGACCTAGGCGGCTACACCTTC.

Concerning this clone: Other DNA sequences in the sample encode the same CDR3. The CDR3 bases are TGCGCCAGCAGCCTCAGGAGCTCTGGAAACACCATATATTTT. It codes for CASSLRSSGNTIYF. V gene TRBV4-1 combines with J gene TRBJ1-3; no firm D call. V lost 4 bases and J 0 bases, leaving 7 bases between the germline ends. This CDR3 has 14 amino acids. The germline V gene has CDR1 MGHRA and CDR2 YSYEKL.

V and J are TRBV27 and TRBJ2-7; D is unclear. The ends were cut back, 0 bases at V and 6 bases at J, with 12 bases in the middle. Germline V gene data show CDR1 as MNHEY and CDR2 as SMNVEV (reference sequence). The CDR3 consists of 14 residues. The CDR3 protein is CASSLSVGSGEQYF. The CDR3 DNA reads as TGTGCCAGCAGTTTATCAGTAGGGTCGGGCGAGCAGTACTTC.

The chain employs TRBV30 and TRBJ2-2; D is ambiguous. CDR1 is GTSNPN and CDR2 is SVGIG in the germline V gene (reference sequence). The CDR3 has 13 residues. V was cut by 0 bases and J by 6 bases, with 8 bases left in between. The CDR3 sequence is CAWSVFVPGELFF. DNA for the CDR3: TGTGCCTGGAGTGTATTCGTACCCGGGGAGCTGTTTTTT.

The chain joins TRBV9 to TRBJ2-1; D is undetermined. Germline assignment: CDR1 SGDLS and CDR2 YYNGEE. The V gene lost 0 bases and the J gene lost 6 bases, with 13 bases spanning the gap. The CDR3 totals 15 residues. The CDR3 reads CASSVAAGNPNEQFF. CDR3 DNA: TGTGCCAGCAGCGTAGCAGCCGGTAATCCCAATGAGCAGTTCTTC.

The chain recombines TRBV5-1 with TRBJ2-2; 7 bases are shared with TRBD1. This CDR3 has 15 amino acids. Trimming cost V 0 bases and J 5 bases; bases outside gene matches: 4. Germline V CDR1 and CDR2: SGHRS, YFSETQ. The CDR3 reads CASSLVDRATGELFF. In DNA, the CDR3 is TGCGCCAGCAGCTTGGTTGACAGGGCTACCGGGGAGCTGTTTTTT. Filled out from reference TRBV5-1 and TRBJ2-2, the complete variable domain reads KAGVTQTPRYLIKTRGQQVTLSCSPISGHRSVSWYQQTPGQGLQFLFEYFSETQRNKGNFPGRFSGRQFSNSRSEMNVSTLELGDSALYLCASSLVDRATGELFFGEGSRLTVL.

The genes are TRBV28 and TRBJ2-2; D call uncertain. The CDR3 extends over 13 amino acids. V gave up 3 bases and J gave up 4 bases, with 6 bases separating them. The germline V gene has CDR1 MDHEN and CDR2 SYDVKM. CDR3: CASSFRTTGELFF. The CDR3 DNA follows: TGTGCCAGCAGTTTTAGGACCACCGGGGAGCTGTTTTTT.

There are a few counts of this clone. The chain joins TRBV19 to TRBJ1-5; D is unresolved. The germline V and J ends were trimmed by 0 bases and 6 bases, with 9 bases remaining between them. This CDR3 has 14 amino acids. CDR1 and CDR2 (germline): LNHDA, SQIVND (reference sequence). CDR3 loop: CASSIDLEGQPQHF. The CDR3 nucleotides are TGTGCCAGTAGTATAGATCTAGAGGGTCAGCCCCAGCATTTT.

The genes are TRBV30 and TRBJ2-3; tentatively, D is TRBD1 or TRBD2 (6 bases each). Germline CDR1 reads GTSNPN; CDR2 reads SVGIG (reference sequence). The CDR3 has 14 residues. The V end lost 3 bases, the J end lost 3 bases, and 13 bases lay between the germline ends. In DNA, the CDR3 is TGTGCCTGGAGGCGCCGGGGGCCAACAGATACGCAGTATTTT. Protein: CAWRRRGPTDTQYF. Using reference TRBV30 and TRBJ2-3 for the parts outside the CDR3, the full variable domain is SQTIHQWPATLVQPVGSPLSLECTVEGTSNPNLYWYRQAAGRGLQLLFYSVGIGQISSEVPQNLSASRPQDRQFILSSKKLLLSDSGFYLCAWRRRGPTDTQYFGPGTRLTVL.

Concerning this clone: Additional DNA sequences in this sample encode the identical CDR3. The J gene is TRBJ2-1, the V gene TRBV27; possibly TRBD1 or TRBD2 for D (5 bases each). V dropped 6 bases and J dropped 9 bases, with 12 bases sitting between them. CDR1 is MNHEY, CDR2 SMNVEV, per germline (reference sequence). This CDR3 is built from 12 residues. The CDR3 protein is CASSPGGTEQFF. CDR3 in DNA: TGTGCCAGCAGCCCCGGTGGGACTGAGCAGTTCTTC.

J is TRBJ1-6 and V is TRBV10-3; D is undetermined. CDR1 and CDR2 (germline): ENHRY, SYGVKD. CDR3 length: 15 residues. V shed 3 bases and J shed 11 bases, with 17 bases lying between them. CDR3 sequence reads: CAISDPHGGFPPLHF. The CDR3 DNA reads as TGTGCCATCAGTGACCCCCATGGCGGATTTCCACCCCTCCACTTT.

Worth noting for this clone: The sample has other DNA sequences that encode this CDR3 too. CDR3 region: CASSAGTSGYEQYF. In DNA, the CDR3 is TGTGCCAGCAGCGCCGGGACTAGCGGGTACGAGCAGTACTTC. The rearrangement uses TRBV9 and TRBJ2-7; 12 nucleotides align to TRBD2. Germline V gene sequence: CDR1 SGDLS, CDR2 YYNGEE. Trimming at V came to 3 bases and at J to 4 bases, leaving 2 bases not matched to a gene. This CDR3 has 14 residues.

The chain uses TRBV10-2 and TRBJ2-3; TRBD2 agrees at 13 bases. The CDR3 runs 18 residues. J was trimmed by 3 bases and V by 3 bases; bases with no gene match: 9. The germline V gene has CDR1 WSHSY and CDR2 SAAADI. In DNA, the CDR3 is TGCGCCAGCAGTGATTTACTAGCGGGAGGGCCTGGGACAGATACGCAGTATTTT. It codes for CASSDLLAGGPGTDTQYF.

This clone has just one count. The CDR3 region has the DNA TGTGCCAGCAGTAAACCGGGAAATCAGCCCCAGCATTTT. Translating it yields CASSKPGNQPQHF. The rearrangement links TRBV6-5 to TRBJ1-5; D unclear. This CDR3 comprises 13 residues. CDR1 and CDR2 (germline): MNHEY, SVGAGI. V was cut by 5 bases and J by 4 bases, with 9 bases left in between.

This chain uses TRBV5-8 with TRBJ2-1; 7 bases fit TRBD1. This CDR3 has 15 residues. V shed 0 bases, J shed 5 bases, and the junction held 5 bases outside the gene matches. Germline assignment: CDR1 SGHTS and CDR2 YDEGEE. CDR3 bases: TGTGCCAGCAGCTTGGGACAGGGTGGTGACAATGAGCAGTTCTTC. Protein: CASSLGQGGDNEQFF.

The chain carries TRBV10-3 and TRBJ2-2; D is perhaps TRBD1 (6 bases). Germline assignment: CDR1 ENHRY and CDR2 SYGVKD. The V end lost 8 bases, the J end lost 8 bases, and 15 bases lay between the germline ends. CDR3 length: 13 amino acids. DNA for the CDR3: TGTGCCATCGGCTCAGGGGAAGGGGGGGAGCTGTTTTTT. Its translation is CAIGSGEGGELFF.

The chain has TRBV15 and TRBJ1-5, with a weak D call TRBD1 (6 bases). Looked up from germline, CDR1 is LNHNV and CDR2 is YYDKDF (reference sequence). CDR3 length equals 14 residues. V shed 1 base and J shed 8 bases, with 12 bases lying between them. CDR3 in amino acids: CATSRVDSQEPQHF. Here the CDR3 DNA reads TGTGCCACCAGCAGAGTGGACAGTCAGGAGCCCCAGCATTTT.

The rearrangement uses TRBV6-5 and TRBJ2-5, with a weak D call TRBD1 (5 bases). The J call may be mistaken, given a closer DNA end match to TRBJ2-7. The CDR3 runs to 15 residues. Germline CDR1 is MNHEY and CDR2 is SVGAGI. The CDR3 loop is CASSYFPPRVYEQYF. Written as DNA, the CDR3 is TGTGCCAGCAGTTACTTCCCTCCCAGGGTCTACGAGCAGTACTTC.

CDR3 in DNA: TGTGCCAGTAGTGGGGGCCCAGCCGCGAAGGACGGGGAGCTGTTTTTT. Its translation is CASSGGPAAKDGELFF. The gene calls are TRBV19 and TRBJ2-2; possible D gene TRBD1, 6 bases. This CDR3 contains 16 residues. Deletions cut 5 bases from V and 7 bases from J, with 20 bases between. In germline, CDR1 is LNHDA, CDR2 SQIVND (reference sequence).

This chain uses TRBV9 with TRBJ1-3; 10 nucleotides align to TRBD1. Trimming removed 0 bases from V and 4 bases from J; junction bases left unmatched: 4. CDR1 and CDR2 (germline): SGDLS, YYNGEE. This CDR3 spans 16 amino acids. CDR3 nucleotides: TGTGCCAGCAGCGTAGAAGGGACAGGGGCCGGAAACACCATATATTTT. Protein sequence: CASSVEGTGAGNTIYF.

The genes are TRBV7-2 and TRBJ1-1, with D tentatively TRBD1 (5 bases). This CDR3 is 16 amino acids long. CDR1 and CDR2 from the germline V gene are SGHTA and FQGNSA. The V end was cut by 0 bases, the J end by 5 bases, with 16 bases between. CDR3 in amino acids: CASSLATEGLGTEAFF. CDR3 nucleotides: TGTGCCAGCAGCTTAGCTACGGAGGGGCTAGGGACTGAAGCTTTCTTT. Variable domain in full (rest from reference TRBV7-2 and TRBJ1-1): GAGVSQSPSNKVTEKGKDVELRCDPISGHTALYWYRQSLGQGLEFLIYFQGNSAPDKSGLPSDRFSAERTGGSVSTLTIQRTQQEDSAVYLCASSLATEGLGTEAFFGQGTRLTVV.

In DNA form, the CDR3 reads TGTGCCAGCAGTTTTGGTAGCTCCAATGAGCAGTTCTTC. Its translation: CASSFGSSNEQFF. V is TRBV27 and J is TRBJ2-1; D ambiguous. Germline V gene sequence: CDR1 MNHEY, CDR2 SMNVEV (reference sequence). The germline V and J ends were trimmed by 3 bases and 6 bases, with 9 bases remaining between them. The CDR3 runs 13 residues.